These 7 T cell receptor beta chains were all obtained from the same sample, sequenced in a study of cytomegalovirus exposure and HLA in healthy donors. PCR used 60 Vbeta primers and 13 Jbeta primers. Repertoires were generated with immunoSEQ multiplex PCR, while TCRdb's copy carries only in-frame clones and drops some. There are about 57,000 clones in the sample; 80% occur only once, and approximately 5.9% lies in the top ten. Sequences were obtained from PBMCs. The receptors here all came from a male donor in good health and CMV-seronegative.

V gene TRBV7-2 combines with J gene TRBJ1-2; 7 bases fit TRBD1. CDR1 and CDR2 (germline): SGHTA, FQGNSA. Losses at the gene ends were 0 bases for V and 5 bases for J; bases not matched to a gene: 9. CDR3 size: 16 residues. The DNA of the CDR3 is TGTGCCAGCAGCTTAGCGGCTCCAGGGGGAGGATATGGCTACACCTTC. As protein: CASSLAAPGGGYGYTF.

Turning to this clone: Other DNA sequences in this specimen translate into the identical CDR3. The V call is TRBV6-6, the J call TRBJ1-4; tentatively, D is TRBD1 (5 bases). The germline V gene has CDR1 MNHNY and CDR2 SVGAGI (reference sequence). Deletions cut 0 bases from V and 5 bases from J, with 10 bases between. The CDR3 has 15 amino acids. CDR3 residues: CASSYSGHPNEKLFF. For the CDR3, the DNA is TGTGCCAGCAGTTACTCGGGGCACCCCAATGAAAAACTGTTTTTT.

This clone was detected a few times. This chain links TRBV6-6 with TRBJ2-5; 7 bases match TRBD1. The ends lost 2 bases at V and 3 bases at J; junction bases unmatched: 0. There are 13 residues in the CDR3. CDR1 and CDR2 (germline): MNHNY, SVGAGI (reference sequence). The CDR3 bases are TGTGCCAGCAGTTACGACAGGGAAGAGACCCAGTACTTC. Translated: CASSYDREETQYF.

This chain uses TRBV7-9 with TRBJ1-2; D is possibly TRBD1 (6 bases). The V gene's germline CDR1 is SEHNR and CDR2 FQNEAQ (reference sequence). Trimming took 6 bases from V and 0 from J, leaving 11 bases between them. This CDR3 comprises 14 residues. The chain's CDR3 is CASSPRGSNYGYTF. CDR3 DNA sequence: TGTGCCAGCAGTCCCAGGGGCTCTAACTATGGCTACACCTTC.

V is TRBV19 and J is TRBJ1-3, with TRBD1 as a possible D gene (6 bases). Trimming pared 5 bases from V and 1 base from J, leaving 6 bases between. The germline V gene encodes CDR1 LNHDA and CDR2 SQIVND (reference sequence). This CDR3 is built from 13 residues. The CDR3 DNA sequence: TGTGCCAGTAGTGGGACATCTGGAAACACCATATATTTT. It is translated as CASSGTSGNTIYF. Together with reference TRBV19 and TRBJ1-3, the CDR3 gives the full variable domain: DGGITQSPKYLFRKEGQNVTLSCEQNLNHDAMYWYRQDPGQGLRLIYYSQIVNDFQKGDIAEGYSVSREKKESFPLTVTSAQKNPTAFYLCASSGTSGNTIYFGEGSWLTVV.

V is TRBV9 and J is TRBJ2-1; 12 nucleotides match TRBD2. V lost 4 bases to trimming and J lost 10 bases; unmatched junction nucleotides: 12. Germline assignment: CDR1 SGDLS and CDR2 YYNGEE. The CDR3 length is 16 residues. The CDR3 region is CASSPRLAGATLEQFF. CDR3 nucleotides: TGTGCCAGCAGCCCAAGACTAGCGGGGGCCACATTGGAGCAGTTCTTC.

This rearrangement joins TRBV27 to TRBJ1-2, with TRBD1 matching 9 bases. This CDR3 region has 14 residues. Germline CDR1 MNHEY, CDR2 SMNVEV (reference sequence). V trimming: 2 bases; J trimming: 8 bases; junction bases outside the gene matches: 6. The CDR3 reads CASSLTGGAGGYTF. The CDR3 DNA is TGTGCCAGCAGTTTAACAGGGGGCGCGGGGGGCTACACCTTC.